This T cell receptor (beta chain) was sequenced during a study of blood T cell repertoires in COVID-19. Study information: Samples of COVID-19 (acute and convalescent) were obtained from the United States, Italy and Spain. The cDNA or gDNA used as material had been derived from T cells, B-cell-depleted T cells, or PBMCs.

Per the study methods: Counts of nucleated cells, estimated from reference gene primer amplification, were obtained. The data were produced by immunoSEQ multiplex PCR, yet TCRdb's version contains in-frame clones alone and is incomplete. That table is the source of V, J and clone size, and D and trimming were worked out from the DNA. The sample holds about 170,000 clones; around 90% are singletons and the top ten take approximately 2%. Between the trimmed V and J ends, which lost 0 bases and 8 bases, there was a span of 16 bases. CDR3 length equals 15 residues. Germline assignment: CDR1 LNHDA and CDR2 SQIVND (reference sequence).

The TCR sequence derives from a man aged 50-60 years who had recovered from COVID-19. Sequencing was done on a sample of peripheral blood. The chain uses TRBV19 and TRBJ1-2; D is undetermined. CDR3 sequence: CASSIDLNGFKGYTF. Here the CDR3 DNA reads TGTGCCAGTAGTATAGATCTTAACGGTTTTAAAGGCTACACCTTC.